One and the same sample provided the 21 T cell receptor beta chains below, sequenced in a study of siplizumab effects on memory and regulatory T cells. TCRdb's copy holds only in-frame clones and misses some; the assay was immunoSEQ multiplex PCR. The profile shows approximately 91,000 clones, 85% to 95% of them singletons. Source material: CD8+ T cells sorted from blood. The receptors originated from a human donor in good health.

The chain links TRBV11-2 to TRBJ2-7; D perhaps matches TRBD2 (6 bases). The CDR3 is 16 residues long. The germline V gene has CDR1 SGHAT and CDR2 FQNNGV. The V gene lost 5 bases and the J gene lost 3 bases, with 20 bases spanning the gap. The CDR3: CASSGVGGTTFYEQYF. The CDR3 nucleotides read TGTGCCAGCAGCGGGGTGGGCGGGACGACTTTCTACGAGCAGTACTTC.

The V gene is TRBV4-1, the J gene TRBJ1-1; possible D gene TRBD1, 5 bases. V dropped 4 bases and J dropped 1 base, with 13 bases sitting between them. CDR1 is MGHRA and CDR2 is YSYEKL in the germline V gene. The CDR3 length is 15 residues. The CDR3: CASSPMWGGNTEAFF. CDR3 DNA sequence: TGCGCCAGCAGCCCCATGTGGGGGGGGAACACTGAAGCTTTCTTT.

This chain connects TRBV6-5 to TRBJ2-7, with no clear D. V was cut by 2 bases and J by 2 bases, with 10 bases left in between. The CDR3 extends over 14 amino acids. Germline V gene lookup returns CDR1 MNHEY and CDR2 SVGAGI. The CDR3 is CASSYADEAYEQYF. The CDR3 region has the DNA TGTGCCAGCAGTTACGCCGACGAAGCCTACGAGCAGTACTTC.

The V call is TRBV7-9, the J call TRBJ2-6, with D unclear. The germline V gene encodes CDR1 SEHNR and CDR2 FQNEAQ (reference sequence). This CDR3 spans 18 amino acids. V was pared by 3 bases and J by 0 bases, with 15 bases between. CDR3 coding DNA: TGTGCCAGCAGCTTCGGCCCGGACGGATCCTCTGGGGCCAACGTCCTGACTTTC. Its protein is CASSFGPDGSSGANVLTF.

The rearrangement uses TRBV5-1 and TRBJ2-7; 7 positions agree with TRBD1. The CDR3 covers 13 residues. Germline CDR1 SGHRS, CDR2 YFSETQ. The V segment lost 0 bases and the J segment 5 bases; nucleotides outside the gene matches: 2. This CDR3 reads CASSLDRGDEQYF. The DNA of the CDR3 is TGCGCCAGCAGCTTGGACAGGGGTGACGAGCAGTACTTC.

The J gene is TRBJ2-7, the V gene TRBV7-9; possibly TRBD2 for D (5 bases). The germline V gene encodes CDR1 SEHNR and CDR2 FQNEAQ (reference sequence). Trimming left V 5 bases short and J 3 bases short, with 20 bases between. There are 16 residues in the CDR3. CDR3 nucleotide sequence: TGTGCCAGCAGCGACCCTTCGGTAAAGCGGATCTACGAGCAGTACTTC. Protein sequence: CASSDPSVKRIYEQYF.

The chain employs TRBV5-1 and TRBJ1-1, with TRBD1 matching 9 bases. The CDR3 has 18 amino acids. Trimming removed 4 bases from V and 0 bases from J; junction bases left unmatched: 13. Looked up from germline, CDR1 is SGHRS and CDR2 is YFSETQ. In DNA, the CDR3 is TGCGCCAGCAGCACAGACAGGGGGACGCTAAGGGTGAACACTGAAGCTTTCTTT. Amino acids: CASSTDRGTLRVNTEAFF. The whole variable domain, remainder taken from reference TRBV5-1 and TRBJ1-1, is KAGVTQTPRYLIKTRGQQVTLSCSPISGHRSVSWYQQTPGQGLQFLFEYFSETQRNKGNFPGRFSGRQFSNSRSEMNVSTLELGDSALYLCASSTDRGTLRVNTEAFFGQGTRLTVV.

Of note for this clone: One junction end does not reproduce the germline sequence, and a read error may be involved. V gene TRBV9 combines with J gene TRBJ2-1; 8 bases match TRBD1. CDR1 SGDLS and CDR2 YYNGEE come from the germline V gene. The CDR3 consists of 15 residues. CDR3 coding DNA: TGTGCCAGCAACGTAGGGGGGACAGGATACAATGAGCAGTTCTTC. Protein: CASNVGGTGYNEQFF.

This clone appeared a single time. In nucleotides, the CDR3 is TGTGCTAGTGTAAAAGACAGGGACAAAGAAGATGGCTACACCTTC. Translation gives CASVKDRDKEDGYTF. The chain joins TRBV12-5 to TRBJ1-2, with TRBD1 identical over 7 bases. Trimming removed 7 bases from V and 6 bases from J; junction bases left unmatched: 14. Germline V gene lookup returns CDR1 LGHNT and CDR2 FRNRAP. The CDR3 spans 15 residues. The full variable domain, rest sourced from reference TRBV12-5 and TRBJ1-2, is DARVTQTPRHKVTEMGQEVTMRCQPILGHNTVFWYRQTMMQGLELLAYFRNRAPLDDSGMPKDRFSAEMPDATLATLKIQPSEPRDSAVYFCASVKDRDKEDGYTFGSGTRLTVV.

This chain joins TRBV2 and TRBJ2-7; 7 bases fit TRBD1. Germline V gives CDR1 SNHLY, CDR2 FYNNEI. V was pared by 4 bases and J by 5 bases, with 8 bases of the junction left unmatched. The CDR3 runs 14 residues. CDR3 amino acids: CASSGQGNSDEQYF. The CDR3 nucleotides read TGTGCCAGCAGTGGACAGGGTAATTCGGACGAGCAGTACTTC.

This chain joins TRBV27 and TRBJ1-2, with 7 bases identical to TRBD1. The CDR3 is 15 amino acids. Germline CDR1 is MNHEY and CDR2 is SMNVEV (reference sequence). V shed 4 bases and J 8 bases; nucleotides not matched to a gene: 13. CDR3 coding DNA: TGTGCCAGCAGTTCCCCCGGTTCCACAGGGGTAGGCTACACCTTC. Encoded protein: CASSSPGSTGVGYTF.

This clone was recorded once. The chain has TRBV14 and TRBJ2-5, with TRBD1 matching 12 bases. The CDR3 consists of 16 residues. CDR1 SGHDN and CDR2 FVKESK come from the germline V gene. Trimming removed 4 bases from V and 3 bases from J; junction bases left unmatched: 6. The CDR3 sequence: CASSRPGTGGEETQYF. The CDR3 DNA reads TGTGCCAGCAGCCGACCCGGGACAGGGGGCGAAGAGACCCAGTACTTC.

For the CDR3, the DNA is TGTGCCAGCAGCTACAGGGACAGGAGCTCCTACAATGAGCAGTTCTTC. Translation gives CASSYRDRSSYNEQFF. The chain recombines TRBV7-9 with TRBJ2-1; 8 nucleotides match TRBD1. This CDR3 spans 16 amino acids. The germline gives CDR1 SEHNR, CDR2 FQNEAQ (reference sequence). The V gene end was trimmed by 4 bases and the J gene end by 0 bases; junction bases not matched to a gene: 5. The entire variable domain, with the rest obtained from reference TRBV7-9 and TRBJ2-1, is as follows: DTGVSQNPRHKITKRGQNVTFRCDPISEHNRLYWYRQTLGQGPEFLTYFQNEAQLEKSRLLSDRFSAERPKGSFSTLEIQRTEQGDSAMYLCASSYRDRSSYNEQFFGPGTRLTVL.

The chain links TRBV7-9 to TRBJ2-7, with TRBD2 identical over 16 bases. Per germline, CDR1 SEHNR and CDR2 FQNEAQ (reference sequence). The J segment lost 1 base and the V segment lost 5 bases, leaving 2 bases of the junction unmatched. This CDR3 has 16 residues. Written as DNA, the CDR3 is TGTGCCAGCAGCGGGGGACTAGCGGGAGGGTCCTACGAGCAGTACTTC. Protein: CASSGGLAGGSYEQYF.

The rearrangement joins TRBV5-1 to TRBJ1-1; no clear D. The CDR3 has 13 amino acids. The ends were cut back, 7 bases at V and 1 base at J, with 11 bases in the middle. Per the germline V gene, CDR1 is SGHRS and CDR2 is YFSETQ. The CDR3: CASGPWENTEAFF. CDR3 sequence (DNA): TGCGCCAGCGGTCCCTGGGAGAACACTGAAGCTTTCTTT.

V is TRBV27 and J is TRBJ2-3, with 9 nucleotides matching TRBD2. The CDR3 consists of 16 residues. V lost 7 bases to trimming and J lost 2 bases; unmatched junction nucleotides: 10. Per the germline V gene, CDR1 is MNHEY and CDR2 is SMNVEV (reference sequence). CDR3 sequence reads: CASNLREGPPTDTQYF. The CDR3 DNA follows: TGTGCCAGCAACCTGCGGGAGGGCCCTCCCACAGATACGCAGTATTTT.

J is TRBJ2-2 and V is TRBV9; D remains unclear. The CDR3 is 12 amino acids. Trimming took off 4 bases at V and 6 bases at J, with 7 bases between the two ends. Germline CDR1 SGDLS, CDR2 YYNGEE. CDR3 in amino acids: CASSPRPGELFF. In DNA, the CDR3 is TGTGCCAGCAGCCCCCGGCCCGGGGAGCTGTTTTTT.

V is TRBV9 and J is TRBJ2-5; 11 nucleotides match TRBD2. The germline V gene encodes CDR1 SGDLS and CDR2 YYNGEE. Losses at the gene ends were 0 bases for V and 4 bases for J; bases not matched to a gene: 8. The CDR3 length is 17 residues. This CDR3 is CASSVAGGLAGGETQYF. In DNA form, the CDR3 reads TGTGCCAGCAGCGTAGCTGGGGGGCTAGCGGGAGGAGAGACCCAGTACTTC.

J is TRBJ2-7 and V is TRBV21-1; the DNA was not compared with TRBD2, the D call given in the table. TRBV21-1 is classified as a pseudogene. CDR3 length: 19 amino acids. Here the CDR3 reads CASSNRGGSGRELYYEQYF. In DNA, the CDR3 is TGTGCCAGCAGCAACCGCGGGGGCAGCGGGAGGGAACTTTACTACGAGCAGTACTTC.

This chain uses TRBV2 with TRBJ2-7; 8 bases line up with TRBD2. Germline-derived CDR1 and CDR2 are SNHLY and FYNNEI. The ends lost 1 base at V and 5 bases at J; junction bases unmatched: 7. The length of the CDR3 is 15 residues. The CDR3 spells CASSEGRAGGHEQYF. The CDR3, as DNA: TGTGCCAGCAGTGAAGGAAGGGCGGGAGGCCACGAGCAGTACTTC.

This chain joins TRBV30 and TRBJ1-1; D unresolved. V lost 7 bases to trimming and J lost 4 bases, with 16 bases between them. Looked up from germline, CDR1 is GTSNPN and CDR2 is SVGIG (reference sequence). The CDR3 spans 13 residues. In DNA form, the CDR3 reads TGTGCCTCACGAAAGGCCGGAGGCACTGAAGCTTTCTTT. Protein: CASRKAGGTEAFF.